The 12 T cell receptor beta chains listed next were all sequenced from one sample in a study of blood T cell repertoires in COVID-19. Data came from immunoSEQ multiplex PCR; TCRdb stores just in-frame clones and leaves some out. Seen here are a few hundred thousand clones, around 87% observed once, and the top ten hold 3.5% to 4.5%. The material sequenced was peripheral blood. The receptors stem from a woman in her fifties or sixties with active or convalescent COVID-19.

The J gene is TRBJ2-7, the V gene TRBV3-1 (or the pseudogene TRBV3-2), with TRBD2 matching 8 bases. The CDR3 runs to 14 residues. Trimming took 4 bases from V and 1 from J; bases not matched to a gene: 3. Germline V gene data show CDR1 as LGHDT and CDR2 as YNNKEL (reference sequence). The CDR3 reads CASSLQRESYEQYF. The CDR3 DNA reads TGTGCCAGCAGCCTTCAGCGGGAGTCCTACGAGCAGTACTTC.

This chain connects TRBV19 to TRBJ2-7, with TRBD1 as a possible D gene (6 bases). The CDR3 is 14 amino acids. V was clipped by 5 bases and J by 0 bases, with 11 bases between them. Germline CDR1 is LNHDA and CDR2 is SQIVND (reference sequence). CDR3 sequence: CASSPGQLSYEQYF. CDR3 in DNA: TGTGCCAGTAGTCCAGGACAGCTCTCCTACGAGCAGTACTTC.

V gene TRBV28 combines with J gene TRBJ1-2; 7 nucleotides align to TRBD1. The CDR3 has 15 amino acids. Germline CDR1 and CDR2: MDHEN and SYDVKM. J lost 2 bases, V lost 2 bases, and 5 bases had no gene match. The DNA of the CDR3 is TGTGCCAGCAGTTTAGGGGACAGCAAAAACTATGGCTACACCTTC. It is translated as CASSLGDSKNYGYTF.

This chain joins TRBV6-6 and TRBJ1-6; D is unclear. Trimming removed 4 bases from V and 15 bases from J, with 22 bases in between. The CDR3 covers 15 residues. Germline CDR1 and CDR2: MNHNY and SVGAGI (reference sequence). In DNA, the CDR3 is TGTGCCAGCAGTTTGCAGGCCCGCGCAGATCGTCACCTCCACTTT. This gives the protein CASSLQARADRHLHF.

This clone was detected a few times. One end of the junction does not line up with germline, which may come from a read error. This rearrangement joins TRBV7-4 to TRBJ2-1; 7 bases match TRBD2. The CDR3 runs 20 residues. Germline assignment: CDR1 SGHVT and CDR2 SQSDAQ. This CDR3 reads CASSLAYTGTIFRLYNEQFF. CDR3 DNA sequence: TGTGCCAGCAGCCTAGCCTATACCGGGACTATCTTCCGTCTCTACAATGAGCAGTTCTTC. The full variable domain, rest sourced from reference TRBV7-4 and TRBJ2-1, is GAGVSQSPRYKVAKRGRDVALRCDSISGHVTLYWYRQTLGQGSEVLTYSQSDAQRDKSGRPSGRFSAERPERSVSTLKIQRTEQGDSAVYLCASSLAYTGTIFRLYNEQFFGPGTRLTVL.

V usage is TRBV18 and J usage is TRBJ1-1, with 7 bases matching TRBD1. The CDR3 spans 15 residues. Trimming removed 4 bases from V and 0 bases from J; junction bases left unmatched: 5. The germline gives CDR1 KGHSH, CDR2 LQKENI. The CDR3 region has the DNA TGTGCCAGCTCACACGTGACAGGGTTGAACACTGAAGCTTTCTTT. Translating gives CASSHVTGLNTEAFF.

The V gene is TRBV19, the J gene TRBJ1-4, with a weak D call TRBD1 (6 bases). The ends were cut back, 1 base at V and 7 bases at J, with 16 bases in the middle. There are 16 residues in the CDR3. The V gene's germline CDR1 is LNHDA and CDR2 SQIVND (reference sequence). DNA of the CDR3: TGTGCCAGTAGTATAGCGGGGACAAAAACAAGTGAAAAACTGTTTTTT. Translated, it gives CASSIAGTKTSEKLFF.

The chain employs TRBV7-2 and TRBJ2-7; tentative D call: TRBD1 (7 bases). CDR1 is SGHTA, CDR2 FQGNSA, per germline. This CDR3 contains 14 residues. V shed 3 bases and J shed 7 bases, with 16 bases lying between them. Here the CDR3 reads CASSFAGGISEQYF. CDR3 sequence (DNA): TGTGCCAGCAGCTTCGCAGGGGGGATAAGTGAGCAGTACTTC.

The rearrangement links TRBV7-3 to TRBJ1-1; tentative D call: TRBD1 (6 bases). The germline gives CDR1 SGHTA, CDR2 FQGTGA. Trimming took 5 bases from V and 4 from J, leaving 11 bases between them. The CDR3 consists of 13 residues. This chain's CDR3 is CASSQGQRTEAFF. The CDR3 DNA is TGTGCCAGCAGCCAAGGACAGCGCACTGAAGCTTTCTTT.

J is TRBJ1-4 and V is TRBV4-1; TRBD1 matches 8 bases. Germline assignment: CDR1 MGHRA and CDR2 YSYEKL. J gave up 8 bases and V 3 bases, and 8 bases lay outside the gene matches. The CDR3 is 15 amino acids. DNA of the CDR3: TGCGCCAGCAGCCACGACGGACAGGGCGCGGAAAAACTGTTTTTT. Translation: CASSHDGQGAEKLFF.

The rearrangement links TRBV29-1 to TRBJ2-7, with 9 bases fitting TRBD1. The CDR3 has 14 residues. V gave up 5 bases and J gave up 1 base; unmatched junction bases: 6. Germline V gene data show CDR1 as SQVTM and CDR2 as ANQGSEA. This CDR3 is CSVRKGQGSYEQYF. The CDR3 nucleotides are TGCAGCGTTCGTAAGGGACAGGGATCCTACGAGCAGTACTTC.

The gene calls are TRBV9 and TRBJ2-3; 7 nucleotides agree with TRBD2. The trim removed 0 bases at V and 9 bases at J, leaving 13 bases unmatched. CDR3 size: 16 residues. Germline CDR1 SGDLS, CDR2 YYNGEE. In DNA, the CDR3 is TGTGCCAGCAGCGTAGATTCCAGGGAGGGGCGGCGGACGCAGTATTTT. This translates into CASSVDSREGRRTQYF.